This entry describes one T cell receptor beta chain. Which antigen it targets is not known. The sample holds no much larger clone one base away, and base qualities are not on file. At diagnosis, peripheral blood, uninvolved tumor-adjacent lung and tumor were collected and stored as a combination of fresh-frozen and FFPE material. For TCR repertoire profiling, the blood samples were analyzed as peripheral blood mononuclear cells. TCR beta CDR3 regions were sequenced from DNA using the immunoSEQ Assay. Per the source publication's procedure: T cell density was computed as TCR beta template counts normalized to usable DNA estimated by amplifying housekeeping genes. Using the preseqR package, richness was estimated by extrapolating to 120,000 templates for tissue samples and 400,000 templates for PBMC samples. Clonality was defined as one minus Pielou's evenness. To identify tissue-enriched TCRs, differential abundance testing was run on productive amino-acid clonotypes with a minimum total count of 5 and an alpha of 0.1. The Jaccard Index and the Morisita Overlap Index were used to quantify repertoire overlap between compartments. TCR beta CDR3s were clustered by GLIPH together with public tetramer-defined viral CDR3s, and at least three viral sequences plus V-gene enrichment were required for viral motifs. TCRdb retrieved this table from immuneACCESS and kept in-frame rearrangements only. Not all clones are present; in checked studies, unresolved V genes account for under half, and no reason is known for the remainder. From that table come the V and J calls and clone size; the DNA was used to work out D and trimming. A total of about 74,000 clones appear in this sample, 65% to 85% of them only once. Jointly, the top ten make up 1.3% of the sample.

This specimen comes from a study of T cells in localized non-small cell lung cancer (TCRdb year 2020). Broadly, across the study: The study examined T cell repertoires in 200 to 250 patients with early-stage NSCLC and compared tumors with uninvolved tumor-adjacent lungs. The cohort was made up of hundreds of treatment-naive NSCLC patients whose localized lung tumors had been resected. Of the NSCLC patients, 120 to 150 were male and approximately 100 were female, and the mean age was approximately 64 years. Overall results and qualifications from the work: Because the study design was exploratory, TCR variables were selected using unadjusted p-values without false-discovery rate correction. Uninvolved tumor-adjacent lung showed the highest T cell clonality, higher than tumor, which suggests more focused antigenic responses in the uninvolved tumor-adjacent lung. A median of 57 of the top 100 tumor clones turned up in the paired uninvolved adjacent lung, and fewer than 35 of those clones also ranked among the top 100 of that same adjacent lung. Higher blood T cell density associated with longer overall survival, while higher adjacent-lung clonality associated with shorter survival. Because multi-region sequencing of the tumors was not done, intratumor heterogeneity could not be ruled out.

The trim is 5 bases for V and 0 bases for J, with a gap of 12 bases between the germline ends. The CDR1 and CDR2 encoded by the germline V gene are SGHRS and YFSETQ. Spanning cysteine to phenylalanine, the CDR3 consists of 14 amino acids. Just CDR3 DNA is preserved here, 42 bases in frame from base 1. The rearranged chain carries TRBV5-1 and TRBJ2-7; the D gene is possibly TRBD1, with 6 bases matching. The TCR sequence derives from a female donor older than 55 with stage I lung adenocarcinoma. The input for sequencing was peripheral blood, taken before any cancer treatment. DNA sequence: TGCGCCAGCAGTCCTTACAGGGACTCCTACGAGCAGTACTTC. Translated, this gives CASSPYRDSYEQYF.